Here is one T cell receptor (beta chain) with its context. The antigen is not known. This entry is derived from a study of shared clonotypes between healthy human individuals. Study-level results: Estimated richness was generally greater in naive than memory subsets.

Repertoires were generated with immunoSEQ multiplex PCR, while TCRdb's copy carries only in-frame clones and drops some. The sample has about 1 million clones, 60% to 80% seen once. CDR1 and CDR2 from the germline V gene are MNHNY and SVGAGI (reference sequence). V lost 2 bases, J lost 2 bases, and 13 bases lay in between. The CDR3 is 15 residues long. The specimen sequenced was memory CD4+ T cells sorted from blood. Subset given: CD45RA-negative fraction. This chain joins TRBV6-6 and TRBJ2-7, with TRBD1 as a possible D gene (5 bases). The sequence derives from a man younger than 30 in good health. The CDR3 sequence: CASSYTQGQAYEQYF. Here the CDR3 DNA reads TGTGCCAGCAGTTACACCCAAGGACAAGCCTACGAGCAGTACTTC.